The clone carrying this T cell receptor beta chain was detected many times. The antigen is unknown. After removal of 4 bases from V and 6 bases from J, the junction contained 9 bases not matched to a gene. This CDR3 contains 16 residues. This specimen belongs to a study of neurological immune-mediated disorders. Findings and limits, study-wide: The greatest TCR clonal expansion appeared in HTLV-1-associated myelopathy and the smallest, falling below healthy controls, in multiple sclerosis. One cluster of related CDR3 sequences contained, by phylogenetic grouping, the repertoires of 18 of 34 multiple sclerosis patients and formed a possible signature.

The cDNA was generated through 5'RACE incorporating 10-nucleotide random UMIs. TCRdb re-called the 5' RACE reads through MiXCR, storing one row per CDR3 protein. The sample gives about 69,000 distinct CDR3 sequences, 3% to 5% of which show up once; around 1.3% is in the top ten. Sequencing used PBMCs. The receptor was derived from a man younger than 45 with multiple sclerosis. The chain uses TRBV12-3 or TRBV12-4 and TRBJ2-1, with 10 bases lining up with TRBD2. This CDR3 is CASSSSGTSVGNEQFF. CDR3 nucleotides: TGTGCCAGCAGTTCATCCGGGACTAGCGTCGGCAATGAGCAGTTCTTC.